The rows below give T cell receptor beta chains drawn from one sample of a study of OX40 agonist ivuxolimab in advanced cancers. Generated by immunoSEQ multiplex PCR, the TCRdb table keeps only in-frame clones and is missing some. In the table there are some 70,000 clones, 89% of which are singletons. The material sequenced was CD4+ or CD8+ T cells sorted from blood, taken in a trial of the OX40 agonist ivuxolimab. The origin of the receptors is an adult with an advanced solid tumor such as melanoma, head and neck, liver or kidney cancer. Both conserved end residues are part of each CDR3. The D gene is left open where the match is weak. Clone size is shown for a subset of rows, as once, few, many or a class of expanded clone.

CDR3,DNA,size,V,D,J
CASSDPYRYLLGYNEQFF,TGCGCCAGCAGTGACCCCTACAGGTACTTATTGGGTTACAATGAGCAGTTCTTC,once,TRBV10-2,NA,TRBJ2-1
CASSLGSGAGGYTF,TGTGCCAGCAGCTTGGGTTCGGGGGCTGGCGGCTACACCTTC,NA,TRBV5-5,NA,TRBJ1-2
CAISDLTGNTGELFF,TGTGCCATCAGTGACCTGACAGGGAACACCGGGGAGCTGTTTTTT,NA,TRBV10-3,NA,TRBJ2-2
CASGLGQAGNTIYF,TGTGCTAGTGGTTTGGGACAGGCTGGAAACACCATATATTTT,NA,TRBV12-5,NA,TRBJ1-3
CASGLVVGNNQPQHF,TGTGCTAGTGGTTTGGTAGTCGGTAACAATCAGCCCCAGCATTTT,NA,TRBV12-5,NA,TRBJ1-5
CASGGLGGEQFF,TGCGCCAGCGGGGGTCTCGGGGGTGAGCAGTTCTTC,NA,TRBV10-1,NA,TRBJ2-1
CATSRDLAKNIQYF,TGTGCCACCAGCAGGGATTTAGCCAAAAACATTCAGTACTTC,NA,TRBV15,NA,TRBJ2-4
CASSKDRNTEAFF,TGCGCCAGCAGTAAGGACAGAAACACTGAAGCTTTCTTT,NA,TRBV10-1,NA,TRBJ1-1
CASSEFGSLIHYEQYF,TGCGCCAGCAGTGAGTTTGGCAGCCTTATCCACTACGAGCAGTACTTC,NA,TRBV10-2,NA,TRBJ2-7
CASSEAVKGLAISYEQFF,TGTGCCAGCAGTGAAGCGGTCAAGGGACTAGCAATTAGCTATGAGCAGTTCTTC,NA,TRBV6-1,TRBD2,TRBJ2-1
CASSSLDTWNEAFF,TGTGCCAGCAGCTCCTTAGATACCTGGAATGAAGCTTTCTTT,NA,TRBV5-6,NA,TRBJ1-1
CASSWGTSGTETQYF,TGTGCCAGCAGCTGGGGGACTAGCGGGACCGAGACCCAGTACTTC,NA,TRBV5-4,TRBD2,TRBJ2-5
CASSLALAGFTDTQYF,TGTGCCAGCAGCTTAGCTCTAGCGGGGTTCACAGATACGCAGTATTTT,few,TRBV7-9,TRBD2,TRBJ2-3
CASSFVIGVSGGTDTQYF,TGTGCCAGCAGCTTTGTGATCGGGGTTAGCGGGGGCACAGATACGCAGTATTTT,few,TRBV5-4,TRBD2,TRBJ2-3